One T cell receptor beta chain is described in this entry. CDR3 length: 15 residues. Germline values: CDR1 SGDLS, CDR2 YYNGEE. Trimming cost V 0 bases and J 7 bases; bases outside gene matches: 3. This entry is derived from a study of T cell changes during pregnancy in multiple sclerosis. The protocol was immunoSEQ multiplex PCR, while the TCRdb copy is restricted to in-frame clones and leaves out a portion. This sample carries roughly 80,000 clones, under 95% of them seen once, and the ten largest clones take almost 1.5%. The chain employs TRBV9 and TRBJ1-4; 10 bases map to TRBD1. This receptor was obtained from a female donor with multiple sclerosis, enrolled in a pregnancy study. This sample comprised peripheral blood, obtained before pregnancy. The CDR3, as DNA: TGTGCCAGCAGCGTAGGGGGACAGGGGTTTGAAAAACTGTTTTTT. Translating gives CASSVGGQGFEKLFF.